This is a list of T cell receptor beta chains from one sample in a study of blood T cell repertoires in COVID-19. The method was immunoSEQ multiplex PCR; TCRdb's version includes in-frame clones alone and lacks a portion of them. The table has some 14,000 clones, about 90% seen once. Specimen: peripheral blood. The receptors stem from a human donor in a cohort sampled during active COVID-19. Each CDR3 is given with its conserved first and last residue.

V gene	J gene	CDR3 protein
TRBV7-8	TRBJ1-1	CASSLGPEGLSEAFF
TRBV3-1/TRBV3-2	TRBJ1-2	CASSQADRAAGSNYGYTF
TRBV5-1	TRBJ2-3	CASSLRASGSRPDTQYF
TRBV7-3	TRBJ1-5	CASSWSANQPQHF
TRBV15	TRBJ2-1	CATSRGTSGNSYNEQFF
TRBV10-1	TRBJ2-1	CASSPSGGGYNEQFF
TRBV9	TRBJ2-2	CASSGPRAGVRTGELFF
TRBV7-6	TRBJ2-7	CASSFDRGSVYEQYF
TRBV6-5	TRBJ2-7	CASALAGSYEQYF
TRBV29-1	TRBJ2-5	CSVEGTQETQYF
TRBV5-4	TRBJ2-1	CASSRDLSSSYNEQFF
TRBV6-5	TRBJ1-2	CASSYSGQGAGYTF
TRBV18	TRBJ2-7	CASSPLSGSSYEQYF
TRBV4-1	TRBJ2-7	CASSQEPSGGSYEQYF
TRBV13	TRBJ2-7	CASSARSQGSYEQYF
TRBV6-5	TRBJ1-2	CASSYGGTGTGVGYTF